This entry lists 12 T cell receptor beta chains sequenced from one sample in a study of control samples from healthy donors and cancer patients. Measured with immunoSEQ multiplex PCR; TCRdb has only the in-frame clones, and not every one. In the table there are 45,000 or so clones, approximately 87% of which are singletons. Material for sequencing was PBMCs. All receptors come from a woman aged 60-75 years with lung cancer.

The chain links TRBV19 to TRBJ2-7; 9 nucleotides line up with TRBD1. This CDR3 spans 13 amino acids. V gave up 6 bases and J gave up 6 bases; unmatched junction bases: 6. CDR1 is LNHDA, CDR2 SQIVND, per germline (reference sequence). The chain's CDR3 is CASSPGQGSEQYF. CDR3 coding DNA: TGTGCCAGTAGCCCGGGACAGGGAAGCGAGCAGTACTTC.

V is TRBV28 and J is TRBJ2-7; TRBD1 agrees at 10 bases. In germline, CDR1 is MDHEN, CDR2 SYDVKM. V lost 6 bases and J lost 4; bases outside the gene matches: 12. The CDR3 is 16 residues long. CDR3 protein: CASSPFPGTGDYEQYF. The CDR3 DNA reads as TGTGCCAGCAGCCCATTCCCCGGGACAGGGGATTACGAGCAGTACTTC.

The chain is built from TRBV25-1 and TRBJ2-1; a weak D match, TRBD2 (5 bases). From germline, CDR1 is MGHDK and CDR2 SYGVNS. Between the trimmed V and J ends, which lost 1 base and 0 bases, there was a span of 7 bases. CDR3 length equals 15 residues. CDR3 sequence (DNA): TGTGCCAGCAGTGAATTAGGGAGCTCCTACAATGAGCAGTTCTTC. It specifies CASSELGSSYNEQFF.

V gene TRBV9 combines with J gene TRBJ2-3; D is ambiguous. The V end lost 4 bases, the J end lost 6 bases, and 12 bases lay between the germline ends. CDR3 size: 13 residues. The germline V gene has CDR1 SGDLS and CDR2 YYNGEE. For the CDR3, the DNA is TGTGCCAGCAGCCCGCTGAGGTTGGATACGCAGTATTTT. It translates to CASSPLRLDTQYF.

The gene calls are TRBV7-2 and TRBJ2-7; D uncertain. From germline, CDR1 is SGHTA and CDR2 FQGNSA. V lost 7 bases to trimming and J lost 2 bases, with 18 bases between them. The CDR3 is 15 amino acids. In DNA, the CDR3 is TGTGCCAGCACCCTCGCCGTGGGCGCCACCTACGAGCAGTACTTC. Amino acids: CASTLAVGATYEQYF. The full variable domain, completed using reference TRBV7-2 and TRBJ2-7, is GAGVSQSPSNKVTEKGKDVELRCDPISGHTALYWYRQSLGQGLEFLIYFQGNSAPDKSGLPSDRFSAERTGGSVSTLTIQRTQQEDSAVYLCASTLAVGATYEQYFGPGTRLTVT.

The chain is built from TRBV30 and TRBJ2-1; no reliable D call. The CDR3 is 12 amino acids. Germline CDR1 is GTSNPN and CDR2 is SVGIG (reference sequence). The germline V and J ends were trimmed by 0 bases and 9 bases, with 9 bases remaining between them. CDR3 sequence: CAWSVRVGEQFF. CDR3 DNA: TGTGCCTGGAGTGTACGGGTAGGTGAGCAGTTCTTC.

The rearrangement uses TRBV10-3 and TRBJ1-2; D is uncertain. The V end lost 0 bases, the J end lost 4 bases, and 6 bases lay between the germline ends. The CDR3 contains 13 residues. The germline CDR1 and CDR2 sequences are ENHRY and SYGVKD. For the CDR3, the DNA is TGTGCCATCAGTGAGTCGCAGCTCTATGGCTACACCTTC. Translating gives CAISESQLYGYTF.

A word on this clone: Germline and junction disagree at one end, which may indicate a read error. This chain uses TRBV11-3 with TRBJ2-7; D possibly matches TRBD1 or TRBD2 (5 bases each). Germline assignment: CDR1 SGHNT and CDR2 YENEEA. The CDR3 runs 14 residues. This CDR3 reads CASSLEGPLGEQYF. The CDR3 DNA is TGTGCCAGCAGCCTAGAGGGGCCCCTCGGCGAGCAGTACTTC.

The V call is TRBV28, the J call TRBJ1-5, with 7 bases fitting TRBD1. V was clipped by 5 bases and J by 6 bases; unmatched bases: 16. Germline CDR1 reads MDHEN; CDR2 reads SYDVKM. The CDR3 spans 17 residues. The CDR3 protein is CASSTPGGGLGSQPQHF. The CDR3 DNA reads TGTGCCAGCAGTACCCCTGGAGGGGGCTTGGGGAGTCAGCCCCAGCATTTT. The variable domain in full, with the rest retrieved from reference TRBV28 and TRBJ1-5, is DVKVTQSSRYLVKRTGEKVFLECVQDMDHENMFWYRQDPGLGLRLIYFSYDVKMKEKGDIPEGYSVSREKKERFSLILESASTNQTSMYLCASSTPGGGLGSQPQHFGDGTRLSIL.

The chain carries TRBV20-1 and TRBJ1-5; the D is unclear. The V and J ends lost 3 bases and 5 bases respectively, with 8 bases between them. Germline V CDR1 and CDR2: DFQATT, SNEGSKA (reference sequence). This CDR3 has 12 residues. For the CDR3, the DNA is TGCAGTGCTAGTAGGGCCTATCAGCCCCAGCATTTT. As protein: CSASRAYQPQHF.

The J gene is TRBJ2-7, the V gene TRBV4-3; 7 bases line up with TRBD1. The CDR3 totals 16 residues. With V trimmed by 0 bases and J by 3 bases, 8 bases remained unmatched. CDR1 is LGHNA, CDR2 YSLEER, per germline. The CDR3 loop reads CASSQDLTGTGYEQYF. CDR3 in DNA: TGCGCCAGCAGCCAAGATTTGACAGGGACGGGCTACGAGCAGTACTTC.

The chain combines TRBV9 with TRBJ2-3; D is ambiguous. This CDR3 spans 12 amino acids. V was trimmed by 3 bases and J by 2 bases, leaving 4 bases between them. Germline-derived CDR1 and CDR2 are SGDLS and YYNGEE. Here the CDR3 reads CASSANTDTQYF. The CDR3 region has the DNA TGTGCCAGCAGCGCGAACACAGATACGCAGTATTTT. Supplemented by reference TRBV9 and TRBJ2-3, the full variable domain reads DSGVTQTPKHLITATGQRVTLRCSPRSGDLSVYWYQQSLDQGLQFLIQYYNGEERAKGNILERFSAQQFPDLHSELNLSSLELGDSALYFCASSANTDTQYFGPGTRLTVL.